Reported below is one T cell receptor beta chain. Its antigen is not identified. Sequencing used immunoSEQ multiplex PCR; TCRdb keeps in-frame clones, though not all of them. The top ten hold about 3.1% of the sample, which has under 150,000 clones, 75% to 90% seen once. This record belongs to a study of identifying expanded T cells in peripheral blood. This CDR3 comprises 14 residues. Trimming stripped 4 bases from V and 5 bases from J, with 14 bases between. Per germline, CDR1 SGHAT and CDR2 FQNNGV. Collection occurred without any documented infections or immune events in donors. Notes on the study in general: Clone count variance between roughly 2-week samples rose with total template count. Over two and four weeks, about 15 and 19 clones changed, versus 1.2 between replicates.

The sample comprised blood. The chain is built from TRBV11-2 and TRBJ1-1, with D uncertain. This receptor was taken from a person aged 18 to 70 in good health. The CDR3 DNA sequence: TGTGCCAGCAGCTCTGCGGGATGGGAGACTGAAGCTTTCTTT. Translation gives CASSSAGWETEAFF.